This entry features one TCR beta chain sequence. It was RNA transcripts that yielded the amplified TCR beta CDR3 regions. An initial round of RT-PCR targeting the TCR CDR3 relied on the HTBI primer set. TCRdb redid the calling of the multiplex PCR reads with MiXCR, one entry per CDR3 protein. The table lists roughly 570,000 distinct CDR3 sequences, roughly 46% of them singletons, with roughly 8.2% in the top ten. The data were taken from a study of T cells in Graves' hyperthyroidism and ophthalmopathy. This CDR3 region has 20 residues. Trimming took 1 base from V and 0 from J, leaving 19 bases between them. Germline CDR1 and CDR2: KGHSH and LQKENI.

The chain has TRBV18 and TRBJ2-6; D not certain. This receptor was obtained from a woman aged 18-35 years with Graves' hyperthyroidism. The specimen was peripheral blood or thyroid tissue (not recorded which). CDR3 region: CASSPLFRRAEISGANVLTF. CDR3 nucleotides: TGTGCCAGCTCACCACTCTTCCGAAGGGCCGAAATCTCTGGGGCCAACGTCCTGACTTTC.